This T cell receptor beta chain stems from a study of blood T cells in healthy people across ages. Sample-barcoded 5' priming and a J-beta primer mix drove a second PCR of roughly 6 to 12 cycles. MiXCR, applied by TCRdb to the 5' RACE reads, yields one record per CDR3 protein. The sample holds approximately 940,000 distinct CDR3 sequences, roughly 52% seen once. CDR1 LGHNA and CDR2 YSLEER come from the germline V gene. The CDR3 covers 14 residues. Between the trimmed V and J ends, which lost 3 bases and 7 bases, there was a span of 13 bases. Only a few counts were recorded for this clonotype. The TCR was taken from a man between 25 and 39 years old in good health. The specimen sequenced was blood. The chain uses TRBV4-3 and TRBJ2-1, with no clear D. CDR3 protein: CASSHQLKGNEQFF. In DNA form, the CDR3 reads TGCGCCAGCAGCCACCAATTGAAGGGTAATGAGCAGTTCTTC.